Each of the 9 T cell receptor beta chains below was sequenced from the same sample in a study. One entry per CDR3 protein results from TCRdb running MiXCR on the 5' RACE reads. The sample consists of some 64,000 distinct CDR3 sequences, roughly 22% of them appearing once. Material for sequencing was memory CD4+ T cells sorted from a lymph node. Subset specified: memory CD4+ T cells, CD4+CD45RO+CD25-. The source of these receptors is a female donor with breast cancer.

This clonotype is labeled as medium-sized. The rearrangement links TRBV29-1 to TRBJ2-2; TRBD1 matches 9 bases. Germline loops: CDR1 SQVTM, CDR2 ANQGSEA. Germline trimming cut 7 bases from V and 1 base from J; bases unmatched to any gene: 4. There are 14 residues in the CDR3. The CDR3 DNA sequence: TGCAGCGCCCAGGGACAGGGGAACACCGGGGAGCTGTTTTTT. Translated, it gives CSAQGQGNTGELFF.

The sample holds a few counts of this clonotype. The genes are TRBV20-1 and TRBJ1-2; D ambiguous. From germline, CDR1 is DFQATT and CDR2 SNEGSKA (reference sequence). V was pared by 3 bases and J by 2 bases, with 16 bases between. The CDR3 spans 15 residues. The CDR3 here is CSARLARPGNYGYTF. The CDR3 region has the DNA TGCAGTGCTAGGTTGGCGCGACCTGGAAACTATGGCTACACCTTC.

This clonotype was observed at least ten times. The chain employs TRBV7-3 and TRBJ2-1; D is undetermined. This CDR3 is 15 amino acids long. Germline V gene data show CDR1 as SGHTA and CDR2 as FQGTGA. V lost 5 bases to trimming and J lost 2 bases, with 13 bases between them. Here the CDR3 reads CASSPQTLPYNEQFF. The CDR3 nucleotides are TGTGCCAGCAGCCCTCAAACTCTGCCCTACAATGAGCAGTTCTTC.

As for this clonotype: This could be a read error, since a much larger clone is one nucleotide away. J is TRBJ2-1 and V is TRBV7-9, with TRBD1 matching 9 bases. The CDR3 loop spans 14 amino acids. CDR1 is SEHNR and CDR2 is FQNEAQ in the germline V gene (reference sequence). V was clipped by 5 bases and J by 7 bases; unmatched bases: 6. CDR3 region: CASSVGDRVNEQFF. As DNA, the CDR3 is TGTGCCAGCAGCGTCGGGGACAGGGTGAATGAGCAGTTCTTC.

This clonotype was picked up a small number of times. The chain recombines TRBV24-1 with TRBJ2-1, with 9 bases that match TRBD2. Germline V gene sequence: CDR1 KGHDR, CDR2 SFDVKD. CDR3 length: 15 residues. After removal of 3 bases from V and 7 bases from J, the junction contained 6 bases not matched to a gene. The CDR3 region has the DNA TGTGCCACCAGTGATCCAAGGACTAGCGCGAATGAGCAGTTCTTC. This gives the protein CATSDPRTSANEQFF.

The chain recombines TRBV28 with TRBJ1-2, with TRBD1 as a possible D gene (6 bases). Germline V lookup: CDR1 MDHEN, CDR2 SYDVKM. The CDR3 spans 13 residues. The V gene lost 1 base and the J gene lost 8 bases, with 11 bases spanning the gap. The CDR3 region has the DNA TGTGCCAGCAGTTTATCGGGGGCGCAAGGCTACACCTTC. It translates to CASSLSGAQGYTF.

The chain recombines TRBV7-2 with TRBJ2-5, with 7 bases that match TRBD1. V was pared by 2 bases and J by 2 bases, with 2 bases of the junction left unmatched. CDR1 and CDR2 (germline): SGHTA, FQGNSA. This CDR3 region has 14 residues. CDR3 region: CASSLMGQQETQYF. The CDR3 nucleotides are TGTGCCAGCAGCTTAATGGGACAGCAAGAGACCCAGTACTTC.

This clonotype occurred many times. This chain connects TRBV5-1 to TRBJ1-2; D gene ambiguous. CDR3 length: 13 amino acids. Germline-derived CDR1 and CDR2 are SGHRS and YFSETQ. V was cut by 2 bases and J by 3 bases, with 8 bases left in between. In DNA, the CDR3 is TGCGCCAGCAGCTTTCAGGATGACTATGGCTACACCTTC. This codes for CASSFQDDYGYTF.

CDR3 loop: CATSRDTDTQYF. In nucleotides, the CDR3 is TGTGCCACCAGTCGTGACACAGATACGCAGTATTTT. The chain is built from TRBV24-1 and TRBJ2-3; D is unclear. Trimming pared 6 bases from V and 2 bases from J, leaving 5 bases between. This CDR3 has 12 residues. CDR1 and CDR2 (germline): KGHDR, SFDVKD.